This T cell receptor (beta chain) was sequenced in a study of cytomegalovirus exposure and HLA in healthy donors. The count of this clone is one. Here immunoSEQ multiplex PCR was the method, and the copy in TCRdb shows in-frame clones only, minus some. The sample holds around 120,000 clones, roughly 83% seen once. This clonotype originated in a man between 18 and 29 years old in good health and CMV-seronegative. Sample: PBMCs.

The CDR3 loop reads CASSLAASAYNEQFF. DNA for the CDR3: TGTGCCAGCAGCTTGGCCGCTAGCGCTTACAATGAGCAGTTCTTC. V and J are TRBV5-4 and TRBJ2-1, with D perhaps TRBD2 (6 bases). Deletions cut 0 bases from V and 4 bases from J, with 11 bases between. CDR3 size: 15 residues. In germline, CDR1 is SGHNT, CDR2 YYREEE (reference sequence).